The clone carrying this T cell receptor (beta chain) has ten or more counts. The antigen remains undetermined. Time point specified: pre-sensitization, week 0. Treatment denoted: therapeutic diphenylcyclopropenone sensitization with weekly scalp DPC. This sample is part of a study of human T cells and chemical hapten exposure. Across the study: DPC 0.01% went on the upper back by patch test, with reading at 6 days. Overall study results and limits: In comparison with controls, expanded TCRs gave rise to a significantly larger number of large CDR3 similarity clusters. Those TCRs sitting above 1 in 1000 frequency stayed the same with DPC sensitization.

The germline gives CDR1 SQVTM, CDR2 ANQGSEA. J gave up 2 bases and V 4 bases, and 4 bases lay outside the gene matches. The CDR3 has 13 amino acids. Individual cDNA molecules received unique molecular identifiers in the library. TCRdb recomputed calls from the RACE reads with MiXCR, one row per CDR3 protein. The table records around 350,000 distinct CDR3 sequences, 5% to 6.5% of them present only once. This receptor was identified in a woman under 30 with alopecia areata. Some clones in this sample may be carry-over from other donors' samples. This specimen was whole blood, taken in connection with sensitization to the hapten diphenylcyclopropenone (DPC). The chain employs TRBV29-1 and TRBJ2-7; 8 nucleotides agree with TRBD2. CDR3 bases: TGCAGCGTTGGTTTAGCGGGGCCCTACGAGCAGTACTTC. This translates into CSVGLAGPYEQYF.